A selection of T cell receptor beta chains follows, all from one sample in a study of neurological immune-mediated disorders. One entry per CDR3 protein results from TCRdb running MiXCR on the 5' RACE reads. The data contain approximately 100,000 distinct CDR3 sequences, around 3.4% of them singletons. Material for sequencing was PBMCs. These receptors were obtained from a young woman with multiple sclerosis. CDR3s include the opening cysteine and the closing phenylalanine or tryptophan. A D gene is named only where the DNA matches it firmly. A row's size may be missing; if present it is once, few, many or a size class.

j_call cdr3_length d_call v_call clone_size cdr3_nt cdr3_aa
TRBJ1-1 14 - TRBV20-1 many TGCAGTGCTATCGGAGCAGGGGCGAACACTGAAGCTTTCTTT CSAIGAGANTEAFF
TRBJ2-1 11 - TRBV12-3/TRBV12-4 - TGTGCCAACAGTCAAGGGGATGAGCAGTTCTTC CANSQGDEQFF
TRBJ2-3 17 - TRBV21-1 many TGTGCCAGCAGCAAAGCGTCCGAATCCCCCCATGCGGATACGCAGTATTTT CASSKASESPHADTQYF
TRBJ2-1 13 - TRBV20-1 many TGCAGTGCTCTACCCCCGGATTACAATGAGCAGTTCTTC CSALPPDYNEQFF
TRBJ2-5 13 - TRBV7-2 many TGTGCCAGCAGCCCAAACAGGGAAGAGACCCAGTACTTC CASSPNREETQYF
TRBJ1-1 15 - TRBV20-1 many TGCAGTGCTAGGACTCACCGAACGTTGAACACTGAAGCTTTCTTT CSARTHRTLNTEAFF
TRBJ1-5 15 - TRBV5-1 many TGCGCCAGCAGCACGTCAGGGGCGGCGGGCGATCCCCAGCATTTT CASSTSGAAGDPQHF
TRBJ2-7 14 - TRBV11-2 many TGTGCCAGCAGCTTAGACAGTCTTTCCTACGAGCAGTACTTC CASSLDSLSYEQYF
TRBJ1-3 14 - TRBV20-1 many TGCAGTGCCCGGGTGGGGGGCTCTGGAAACACCATATATTTT CSARVGGSGNTIYF
TRBJ2-2 16 - TRBV4-3 few TGCGCCAGCAGCCAAAATGTAGGGTCTCACACCGGGGAGCTGTTTTTT CASSQNVGSHTGELFF
TRBJ2-7 11 - TRBV28 many TGTGCCAGCACTATCCATCACGAGCAGTACTTC CASTIHHEQYF
TRBJ2-7 12 TRBD1 TRBV10-3 many TGTGCCACCGGGACAGGGGCCTACGAGCAGTACTTC CATGTGAYEQYF
TRBJ2-2 16 - TRBV20-1 many TGCAGTGCTAGGAACGTTCGCCAGACGAACACCGGGGAGCTGTTTTTT CSARNVRQTNTGELFF